The clone carrying this T cell receptor (beta chain) appeared a single time. The data originate from a study of blood T cell repertoires in COVID-19. Study as a whole: Both acute and convalescent COVID-19 samples were obtained from the United States, Italy and Spain. The analysed material was cDNA or gDNA that came from T cells, B-cell-depleted T cells, or PBMCs.

Seattle's cohort entered during active infection and was followed longitudinally. TCRdb's copy holds only in-frame clones and misses some; the assay was immunoSEQ multiplex PCR. Here the sample spans 200,000 to 250,000 clones, around nine tenths being singletons. Germline loops: CDR1 SGHAT, CDR2 FQNNGV. The V gene end was trimmed by 7 bases and the J gene end by 1 base; junction bases not matched to a gene: 10. The CDR3 totals 16 residues. This TCR was recovered from a man aged 30 to 39 with COVID-19, enrolled during active disease. Source material: peripheral blood. V gene TRBV11-2 combines with J gene TRBJ2-7, with 10 bases matching TRBD2. CDR3 sequence: CASTRIAGGSSYEQYF. CDR3 nucleotide sequence: TGTGCCAGCACCCGAATAGCGGGGGGCTCATCCTACGAGCAGTACTTC.